A single sample gave rise to the 19 T cell receptor beta chains below, sequenced in a study of blood T cell repertoires in COVID-19 (dated by TCRdb to the early 2020s). Library creation used the immunoSEQ multiplex PCR assay. TCRdb's version of the immuneACCESS table is confined to in-frame rearrangements and falls short of the full clone set. An unresolved V gene accounts for under half of the shortfall where checked; the remainder is of unknown origin. The sample contains about 200,000 clones, 80% of them found a single time. The top ten clones comprise 6% to 7.5% of the sample. The sequencing input was PBMCs or T cells enriched from blood (not recorded which). All receptors come from a woman aged 40 to 50 with acute COVID-19.

V is TRBV4-1 and J is TRBJ1-2, with D perhaps matching TRBD1 (5 bases). V shed 3 bases and J shed 2 bases, with 19 bases lying between them. The CDR3 length is 17 residues. CDR1 and CDR2 (germline): MGHRA, YSYEKL. CDR3: CASSQGRGYGLNYGYTF. The CDR3 region has the DNA TGCGCCAGCAGCCAGGGGAGGGGCTATGGCCTGAACTATGGCTACACCTTC.

The rearrangement joins TRBV7-2 to TRBJ1-2; 7 bases match TRBD1. CDR3 length: 13 amino acids. The J segment lost 3 bases and the V segment lost 7 bases, leaving 5 bases of the junction unmatched. CDR1 is SGHTA and CDR2 is FQGNSA in the germline V gene. The CDR3 reads CASTMTGHYGYTF. Here the CDR3 DNA reads TGTGCCAGCACCATGACAGGGCACTATGGCTACACCTTC. Drawing the rest from reference TRBV7-2 and TRBJ1-2, the complete variable domain is GAGVSQSPSNKVTEKGKDVELRCDPISGHTALYWYRQSLGQGLEFLIYFQGNSAPDKSGLPSDRFSAERTGGSVSTLTIQRTQQEDSAVYLCASTMTGHYGYTFGSGTRLTVV.

This chain uses TRBV10-1 with TRBJ1-1; D remains unclear. Trimming removed 1 base from V and 0 bases from J, with 6 bases in between. The germline V gene encodes CDR1 WNHNN and CDR2 SYGVQD (reference sequence). CDR3 length: 14 residues. The CDR3 reads CASSEFGVNTEAFF. CDR3 coding DNA: TGCGCCAGCAGTGAGTTTGGAGTGAACACTGAAGCTTTCTTT.

V gene TRBV27 combines with J gene TRBJ2-7, with 9 bases that match TRBD1. The J segment lost 2 bases and the V segment lost 6 bases, leaving 8 bases of the junction unmatched. This CDR3 spans 15 amino acids. Germline V gene lookup returns CDR1 MNHEY and CDR2 SMNVEV (reference sequence). The CDR3 DNA is TGTGCCAGCAGCTCAACCCGACAGGGGGCCTACGAGCAGTACTTC. This codes for CASSSTRQGAYEQYF.

This chain connects TRBV4-3 to TRBJ2-1; 7 nucleotides match TRBD1. The V gene's germline CDR1 is LGHNA and CDR2 YSLEER. The trim removed 0 bases at V and 1 base at J, leaving 3 bases unmatched. This CDR3 has 16 residues. The CDR3 spells CASSQENRGSYNEQFF. CDR3 DNA: TGCGCCAGCAGCCAAGAGAACAGGGGTTCCTACAATGAGCAGTTCTTC.

There are a few counts of this clone. V gene TRBV2 combines with J gene TRBJ2-1; D is perhaps TRBD1 (6 bases). The CDR3 totals 15 residues. The V gene's germline CDR1 is SNHLY and CDR2 FYNNEI. Trimming took off 5 bases at V and 3 bases at J, with 14 bases between the two ends. The CDR3 loop reads CASSSSQGFYNEQFF. The CDR3 DNA is TGTGCCAGCAGTTCTAGTCAGGGGTTCTACAATGAGCAGTTCTTC.

The chain has TRBV5-1 and TRBJ2-2; a possible D gene is TRBD2 (5 bases). Trimming took 1 base from V and 3 from J, leaving 7 bases between them. This CDR3 comprises 14 residues. CDR1 SGHRS and CDR2 YFSETQ come from the germline V gene. The DNA of the CDR3 is TGCGCCAGCAGCTTGAGCGGTGACACCGGGGAGCTGTTTTTT. Translation: CASSLSGDTGELFF.

This clone showed up just once. This chain connects TRBV7-2 to TRBJ2-7, with D possibly TRBD1 on 5 matching bases. V was trimmed by 7 bases and J by 4 bases, leaving 17 bases between them. Germline V gene lookup returns CDR1 SGHTA and CDR2 FQGNSA. The CDR3 runs to 14 residues. CDR3 bases: TGTGCCAGCAACCCAGGGCAAGTTTTATACGAGCAGTACTTC. It encodes CASNPGQVLYEQYF.

The chain's CDR3 is CACTYGTVKNTEAFF. The CDR3, as DNA: TGTGCCTGTACCTATGGGACAGTCAAGAACACTGAAGCTTTCTTT. The chain joins TRBV30 to TRBJ1-1, with 7 bases fitting TRBD1. The CDR3 runs to 15 residues. Trimming removed 6 bases from V and 1 base from J; junction bases left unmatched: 11. Germline-derived CDR1 and CDR2 are GTSNPN and SVGIG (reference sequence).

This clone has only one observation. The rearrangement links TRBV6-2 or TRBV6-3 to TRBJ1-2; weak D call: TRBD1 (6 bases). Germline V gene lookup returns CDR1 MNHEY and CDR2 SVGEGT. The germline V and J ends were trimmed by 4 bases and 2 bases, with 11 bases remaining between them. The CDR3 has 14 amino acids. Here the CDR3 reads CASSLRTVNYGYTF. In DNA form, the CDR3 reads TGTGCCAGCAGTTTACGGACAGTCAACTATGGCTACACCTTC.

The DNA for the CDR3 is TGTGCCAGCAGCCCCGGGACTAGCGGGGGGAGGGAAGAGACCCAGTACTTC. This encodes CASSPGTSGGREETQYF. This rearrangement joins TRBV7-9 to TRBJ2-5, with TRBD2 identical over 15 bases. V shed 5 bases and J 3 bases; nucleotides not matched to a gene: 7. The CDR3 totals 17 residues. From germline, CDR1 is SEHNR and CDR2 FQNEAQ (reference sequence).

V is TRBV9 and J is TRBJ2-3; 10 bases are a match to TRBD2. The V segment lost 0 bases and the J segment 4 bases; nucleotides outside the gene matches: 5. Germline CDR1 reads SGDLS; CDR2 reads YYNGEE. This CDR3 comprises 16 residues. The CDR3, as DNA: TGTGCCAGCAGCGTAGTAAGCGGGGGGGGCGCAGATACGCAGTATTTT. Translated, it gives CASSVVSGGGADTQYF.

The V call is TRBV19, the J call TRBJ2-7, with 9 positions matching TRBD1. Germline V CDR1 and CDR2: LNHDA, SQIVND (reference sequence). This CDR3 contains 16 residues. J gave up 0 bases and V 5 bases, and 8 bases lay outside the gene matches. CDR3 bases: TGTGCCAGTAGTCCCTACGGGACAGGGTCCTCCTACGAGCAGTACTTC. Its translation is CASSPYGTGSSYEQYF.

The gene calls are TRBV27 and TRBJ2-6; D is perhaps TRBD2 (6 bases). Germline CDR1 is MNHEY and CDR2 is SMNVEV (reference sequence). The V and J ends lost 6 bases and 0 bases respectively, with 12 bases between them. CDR3 length: 16 amino acids. DNA for the CDR3: TGTGCCAGCAGGGACAACGGGGGCTCTGGGGCCAACGTCCTGACTTTC. Its protein product is CASRDNGGSGANVLTF.

The table lists this clone with a few counts. This chain joins TRBV28 and TRBJ1-5, with 7 bases that match TRBD1. The CDR3 sequence is 15 residues long. J gave up 7 bases and V 3 bases, and 9 bases lay outside the gene matches. From germline, CDR1 is MDHEN and CDR2 SYDVKM. The CDR3 sequence is CASSFGDRRAQPQHF. The CDR3, as DNA: TGTGCCAGCAGTTTCGGGGACAGAAGGGCCCAGCCCCAGCATTTT. The full variable domain, completed using reference TRBV28 and TRBJ1-5, is DVKVTQSSRYLVKRTGEKVFLECVQDMDHENMFWYRQDPGLGLRLIYFSYDVKMKEKGDIPEGYSVSREKKERFSLILESASTNQTSMYLCASSFGDRRAQPQHFGDGTRLSIL.

This clone was found a few times. This chain uses TRBV13 with TRBJ1-5; 7 positions agree with TRBD1. The V segment lost 4 bases and the J segment 3 bases; nucleotides outside the gene matches: 6. CDR1 and CDR2 from the germline V gene are PRHDT and FYEKMQ (reference sequence). The CDR3 loop spans 15 amino acids. DNA of the CDR3: TGTGCCAGCAGCTACGGGACAGTTTCCAATCAGCCCCAGCATTTT. Protein sequence: CASSYGTVSNQPQHF.

This sequence joins TRBV27 and TRBJ2-4; TRBD1 agrees at 7 bases. The CDR3 has 12 residues. V was clipped by 6 bases and J by 8 bases; unmatched bases: 4. Germline lookup yields CDR1 MNHEY and CDR2 SMNVEV (reference sequence). Written as DNA, the CDR3 is TGTGCCAGCAGCCCAACAGGGGACATTCAGTACTTC. Translation gives CASSPTGDIQYF.

The chain carries TRBV2 and TRBJ1-2, with 7 bases that match TRBD1. J was trimmed by 7 bases and V by 5 bases; bases with no gene match: 4. The CDR3 extends over 12 amino acids. Germline CDR1 SNHLY, CDR2 FYNNEI. The CDR3 spells CASSLRDSGYTF. In DNA, the CDR3 is TGTGCCAGCAGTCTGAGGGACAGTGGCTACACCTTC.

The chain employs TRBV24-1 and TRBJ2-1; the match to TRBD2 covers 8 bases. Germline loops: CDR1 KGHDR, CDR2 SFDVKD. The J segment lost 4 bases and the V segment lost 9 bases, leaving 4 bases of the junction unmatched. The CDR3 runs 13 residues. CDR3 sequence reads: CATSGGTYNEQFF. The CDR3 DNA sequence: TGTGCCACCTCGGGGGGGACGTACAATGAGCAGTTCTTC.